This TCR beta chain was identified in a study of T-cell memory formation after mild COVID-19. TCRdb recomputed calls from the 5' RACE reads with MiXCR, one row per CDR3 protein. In the table there are 100,000 to 140,000 distinct CDR3 sequences, roughly an eighth of which are singletons. Germline-derived CDR1 and CDR2 are GTSNPN and SVGIG (reference sequence). V dropped 5 bases and J dropped 6 bases, with 12 bases sitting between them. This CDR3 spans 12 amino acids. The sequence was collected from a man aged 18 to 35 who had mild COVID-19 (a few samples of this study predate the infection). Cell type and time point are not known. The gene calls are TRBV30 and TRBJ2-3; no reliable D call. The sequenced material came from PBMCs or a T cell subset sorted from them (not recorded which). In DNA, the CDR3 is TGTGCCTGGGCCCCGTTAGGGGATACGCAGTATTTT. Protein product: CAWAPLGDTQYF.